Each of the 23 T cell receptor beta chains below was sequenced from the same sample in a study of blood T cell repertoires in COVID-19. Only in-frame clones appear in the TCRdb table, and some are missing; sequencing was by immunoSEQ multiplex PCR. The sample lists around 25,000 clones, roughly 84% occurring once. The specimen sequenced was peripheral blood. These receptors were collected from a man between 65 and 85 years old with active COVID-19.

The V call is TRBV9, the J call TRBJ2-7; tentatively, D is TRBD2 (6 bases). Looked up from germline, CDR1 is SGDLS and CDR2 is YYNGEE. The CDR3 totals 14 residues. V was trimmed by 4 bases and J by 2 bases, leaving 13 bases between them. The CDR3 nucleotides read TGTGCCAGCAGCACAGGAGGAGGGCCCTACGAGCAGTACTTC. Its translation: CASSTGGGPYEQYF.

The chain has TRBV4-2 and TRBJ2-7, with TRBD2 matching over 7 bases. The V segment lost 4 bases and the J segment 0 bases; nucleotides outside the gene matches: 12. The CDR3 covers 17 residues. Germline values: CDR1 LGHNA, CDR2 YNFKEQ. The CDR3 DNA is TGTGCCAGCAGCCGGGACCCACTAGCGACGAGCTCCTACGAGCAGTACTTC. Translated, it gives CASSRDPLATSSYEQYF.

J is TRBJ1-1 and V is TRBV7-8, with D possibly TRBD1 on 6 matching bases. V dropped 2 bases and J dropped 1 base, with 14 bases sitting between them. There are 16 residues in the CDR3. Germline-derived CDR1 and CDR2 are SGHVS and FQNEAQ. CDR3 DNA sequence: TGTGCCAGCAGCTTAAGGGGGGGGTCAGGGAACACTGAAGCTTTCTTT. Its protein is CASSLRGGSGNTEAFF.

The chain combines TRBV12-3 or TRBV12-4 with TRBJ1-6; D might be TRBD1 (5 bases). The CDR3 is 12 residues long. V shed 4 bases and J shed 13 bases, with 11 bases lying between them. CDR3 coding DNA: TGTGCCAGCAGTTCCGGGGGGGGTCCCCTCCACTTT. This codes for CASSSGGGPLHF.

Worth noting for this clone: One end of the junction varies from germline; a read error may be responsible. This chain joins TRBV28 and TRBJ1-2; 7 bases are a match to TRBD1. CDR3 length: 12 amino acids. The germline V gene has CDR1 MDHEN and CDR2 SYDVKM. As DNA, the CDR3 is TGTGCCAGCAGGCAACGGGACAGCTCCGACAACTTC. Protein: CASRQRDSSDNF.

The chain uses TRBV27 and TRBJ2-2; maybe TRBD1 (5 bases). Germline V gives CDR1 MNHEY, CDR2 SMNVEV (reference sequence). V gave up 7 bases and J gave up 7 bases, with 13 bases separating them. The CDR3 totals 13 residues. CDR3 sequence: CASTSRGYGELFF. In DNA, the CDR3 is TGTGCCAGCACCTCTAGGGGCTACGGGGAGCTGTTTTTT.

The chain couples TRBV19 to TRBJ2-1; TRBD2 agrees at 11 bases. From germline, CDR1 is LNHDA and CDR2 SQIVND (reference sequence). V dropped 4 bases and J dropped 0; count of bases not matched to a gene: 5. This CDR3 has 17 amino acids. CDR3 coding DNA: TGTGCCAGTAGTAGGGGGACTAGCGGTTACTCCTACAATGAGCAGTTCTTC. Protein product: CASSRGTSGYSYNEQFF.

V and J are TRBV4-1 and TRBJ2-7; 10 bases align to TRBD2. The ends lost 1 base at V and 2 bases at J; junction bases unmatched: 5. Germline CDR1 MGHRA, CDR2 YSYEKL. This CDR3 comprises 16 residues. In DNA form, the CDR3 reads TGCGCCAGCAGCCAAGTAGGTAGCGGGGGGACCTACGAGCAGTACTTC. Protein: CASSQVGSGGTYEQYF.

This CDR3 reads CASSPPSGRANTGELFF. The DNA of the CDR3 is TGTGCCAGCTCACCACCTAGCGGGAGAGCGAACACCGGGGAGCTGTTTTTT. The chain joins TRBV18 to TRBJ2-2, with TRBD2 matching 9 bases. Germline CDR1 is KGHSH and CDR2 is LQKENI. V was clipped by 0 bases and J by 0 bases; unmatched bases: 2. CDR3 length equals 17 residues.

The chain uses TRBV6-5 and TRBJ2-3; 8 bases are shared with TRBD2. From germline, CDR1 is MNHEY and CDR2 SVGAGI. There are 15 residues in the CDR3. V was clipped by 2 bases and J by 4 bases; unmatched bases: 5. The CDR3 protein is CASSYGAGGSDTQYF. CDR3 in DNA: TGTGCCAGCAGTTACGGGGCGGGGGGATCAGATACGCAGTATTTT.

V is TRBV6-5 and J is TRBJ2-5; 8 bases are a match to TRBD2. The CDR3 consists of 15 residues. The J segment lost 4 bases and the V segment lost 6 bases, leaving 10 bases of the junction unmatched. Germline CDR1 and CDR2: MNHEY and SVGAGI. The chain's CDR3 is CASRPGGAVVETQYF. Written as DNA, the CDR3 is TGTGCCAGCAGGCCCGGGGGGGCCGTCGTAGAGACCCAGTACTTC.

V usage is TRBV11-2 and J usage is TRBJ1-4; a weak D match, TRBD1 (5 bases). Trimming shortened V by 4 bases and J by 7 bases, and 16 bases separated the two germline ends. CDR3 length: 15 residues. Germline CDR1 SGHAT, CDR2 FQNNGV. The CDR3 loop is CASSSTQGWGEKLFF. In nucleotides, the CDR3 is TGTGCCAGCAGCTCTACCCAGGGCTGGGGTGAAAAACTGTTTTTT.

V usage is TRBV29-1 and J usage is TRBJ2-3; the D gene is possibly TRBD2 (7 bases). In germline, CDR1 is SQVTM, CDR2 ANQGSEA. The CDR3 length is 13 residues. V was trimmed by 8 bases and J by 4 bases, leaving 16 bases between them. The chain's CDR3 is CSSPGAGADTQYF. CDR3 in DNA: TGCAGCTCCCCGGGGGCGGGAGCAGATACGCAGTATTTT.

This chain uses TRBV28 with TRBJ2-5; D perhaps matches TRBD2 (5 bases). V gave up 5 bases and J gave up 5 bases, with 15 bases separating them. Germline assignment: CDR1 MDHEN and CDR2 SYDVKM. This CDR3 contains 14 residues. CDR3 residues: CASSPASRWETQYF. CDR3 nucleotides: TGTGCCAGCAGTCCGGCTAGCCGGTGGGAGACCCAGTACTTC.

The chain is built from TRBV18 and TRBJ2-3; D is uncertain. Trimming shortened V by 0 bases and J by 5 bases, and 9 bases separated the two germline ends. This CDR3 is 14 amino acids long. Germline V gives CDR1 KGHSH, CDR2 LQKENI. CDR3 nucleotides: TGTGCCAGCTCACCACCTTCGGGTCGAGATACGCAGTATTTT. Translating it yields CASSPPSGRDTQYF.

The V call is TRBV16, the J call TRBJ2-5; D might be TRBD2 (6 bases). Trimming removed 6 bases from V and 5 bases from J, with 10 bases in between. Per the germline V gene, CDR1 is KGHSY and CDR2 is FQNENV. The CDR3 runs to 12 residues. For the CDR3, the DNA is TGTGCCAGCAGTCAAAGCGGGGAGACCCAGTACTTC. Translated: CASSQSGETQYF.

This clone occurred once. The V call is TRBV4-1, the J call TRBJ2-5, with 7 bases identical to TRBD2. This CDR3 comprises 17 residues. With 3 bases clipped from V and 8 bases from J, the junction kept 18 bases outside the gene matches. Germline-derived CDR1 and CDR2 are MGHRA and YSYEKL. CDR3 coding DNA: TGCGCCAGCAGCCAGGGGGGGTCGGGACGGGGCATTTATACCCAGTACTTC. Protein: CASSQGGSGRGIYTQYF.

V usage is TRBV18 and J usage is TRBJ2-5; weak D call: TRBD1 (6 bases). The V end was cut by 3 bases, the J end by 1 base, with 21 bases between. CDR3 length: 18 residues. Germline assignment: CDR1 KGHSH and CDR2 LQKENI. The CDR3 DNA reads TGTGCCAGCTCACCTGCCGTTGGGACAACCATCCTCCAAGAGACCCAGTACTTC. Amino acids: CASSPAVGTTILQETQYF.

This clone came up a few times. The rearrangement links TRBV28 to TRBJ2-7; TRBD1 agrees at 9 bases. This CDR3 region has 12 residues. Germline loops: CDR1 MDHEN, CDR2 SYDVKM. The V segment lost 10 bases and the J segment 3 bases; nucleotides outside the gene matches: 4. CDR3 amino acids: CAIRTGDYEQYF. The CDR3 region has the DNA TGTGCCATAAGGACAGGGGACTACGAGCAGTACTTC.

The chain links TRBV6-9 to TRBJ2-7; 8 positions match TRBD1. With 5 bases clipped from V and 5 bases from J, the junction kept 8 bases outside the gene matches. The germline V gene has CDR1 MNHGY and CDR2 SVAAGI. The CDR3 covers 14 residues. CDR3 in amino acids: CASSTHRTGNEQYF. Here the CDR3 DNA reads TGTGCCAGCAGTACTCACCGGACAGGGAACGAGCAGTACTTC.

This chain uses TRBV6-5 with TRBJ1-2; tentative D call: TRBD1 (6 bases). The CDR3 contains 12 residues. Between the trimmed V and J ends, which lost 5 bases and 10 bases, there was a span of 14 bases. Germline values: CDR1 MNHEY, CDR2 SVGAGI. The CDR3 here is CASSPGESDYTF. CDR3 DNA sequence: TGTGCCAGCAGTCCAGGGGAGTCCGACTACACCTTC.

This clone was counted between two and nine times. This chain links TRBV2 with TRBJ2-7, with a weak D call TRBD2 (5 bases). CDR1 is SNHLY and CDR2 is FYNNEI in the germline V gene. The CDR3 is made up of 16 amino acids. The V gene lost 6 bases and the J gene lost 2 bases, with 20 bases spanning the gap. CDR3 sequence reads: CASSPAMAELAYEQYF. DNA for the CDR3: TGTGCCAGCAGCCCCGCGATGGCTGAACTAGCCTACGAGCAGTACTTC.

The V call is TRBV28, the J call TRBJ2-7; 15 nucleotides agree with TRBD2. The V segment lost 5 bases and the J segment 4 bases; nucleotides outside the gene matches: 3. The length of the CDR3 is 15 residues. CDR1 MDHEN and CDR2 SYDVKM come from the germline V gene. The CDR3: CASSQGLAGGYEQYF. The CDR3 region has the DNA TGTGCCAGCAGTCAGGGACTAGCGGGAGGTTACGAGCAGTACTTC.